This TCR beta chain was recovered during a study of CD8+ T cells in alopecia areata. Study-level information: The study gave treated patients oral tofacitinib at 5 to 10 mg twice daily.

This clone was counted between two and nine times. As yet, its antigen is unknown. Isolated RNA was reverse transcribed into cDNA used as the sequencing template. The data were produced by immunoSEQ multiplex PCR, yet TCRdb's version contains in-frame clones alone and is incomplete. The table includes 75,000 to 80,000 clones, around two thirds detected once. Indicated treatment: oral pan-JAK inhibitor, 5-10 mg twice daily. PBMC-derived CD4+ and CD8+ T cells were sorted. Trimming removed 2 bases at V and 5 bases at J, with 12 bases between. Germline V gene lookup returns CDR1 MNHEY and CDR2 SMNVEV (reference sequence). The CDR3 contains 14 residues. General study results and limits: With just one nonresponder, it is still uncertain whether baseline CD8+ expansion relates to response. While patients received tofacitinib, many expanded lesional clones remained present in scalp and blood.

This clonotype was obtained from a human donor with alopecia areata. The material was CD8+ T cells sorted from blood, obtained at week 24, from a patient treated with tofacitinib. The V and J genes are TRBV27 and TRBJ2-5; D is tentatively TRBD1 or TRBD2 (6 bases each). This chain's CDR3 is CASSLTGGDETQYF. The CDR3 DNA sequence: TGTGCCAGCAGTTTAACCGGGGGCGATGAGACCCAGTACTTC.